One sample yielded the 2 T cell receptor beta chains listed below, sequenced in a study of blood T cell repertoires in COVID-19 (dated by TCRdb to 2019 to 2021). Library preparation employed the immunoSEQ multiplex PCR assay. Sourced from immuneACCESS, this table was stored by TCRdb with only in-frame sequences that have V and J called. A share of the clones is absent; for the studies checked, an unresolved V gene accounts for under half, and the remainder has no known explanation. This sample holds fewer than 300,000 clones; 88% were observed only once. Approximately 1.2% of the sample is taken by the ten largest. Sequenced: PBMCs or T cells enriched from blood (not recorded which). These receptor sequences come from a woman aged 40 to 49 with acute COVID-19.

The chain combines TRBV29-1 with TRBJ1-1, with 8 bases fitting TRBD1. V lost 2 bases and J lost 9; bases outside the gene matches: 2. The CDR3 sequence is 11 residues long. Germline values: CDR1 SQVTM, CDR2 ANQGSEA. CDR3: CSVEQGAKAFF. CDR3 bases: TGCAGCGTTGAACAGGGGGCGAAAGCTTTCTTT.

A word on this clone: A read error may be the cause here, since a much bigger clone is one base away. The J gene is TRBJ2-2, the V gene TRBV7-3; perhaps TRBD2 as D (6 bases). Germline V gives CDR1 SGHTA, CDR2 FQGTGA. The CDR3 sequence is 16 residues long. Trimming stripped 0 bases from V and 7 bases from J, with 15 bases between. In DNA form, the CDR3 reads TGTGCCAGCAGCTTAACTCGGCGGGGTGCCGGCGGGGAGCTGTTTTTT. Translation gives CASSLTRRGAGGELFF.